Listed below are T cell receptor beta chains from one sample, sequenced in a study of cytomegalovirus exposure and HLA in healthy donors. Produced via immunoSEQ multiplex PCR; TCRdb's table is partial and in-frame only. Seen here are 190,000 or so clones, around four fifths observed once, and the top ten hold 10%. What was sequenced was PBMCs. The receptors originated from a woman aged 45-65 years in good health and CMV-seropositive. Each CDR3 is given with its conserved first and last residue. Each record gives: V gene, D gene, J gene, clone size, CDR3 protein, CDR3 DNA. D genes are given only for firm matches. Clone size, where shown, is once, few, many, or a class for clones that have expanded.

TRBV30	TRBD1	TRBJ1-1	few	CAWRDRGGFAEAFF	TGTGCCTGGAGGGACAGGGGTGGCTTTGCTGAAGCTTTCTTT
TRBV6-6	NA	TRBJ2-6	NA	CASSPHANSGANVLTF	TGTGCCAGCAGCCCACACGCAAACTCTGGGGCCAACGTCCTGACTTTC
TRBV7-8	TRBD2	TRBJ2-5	NA	CASSSGGERGYF	TGTGCCAGCAGCTCGGGGGGGGAGCGGGGGTACTTC
TRBV5-1	TRBD2	TRBJ2-7	NA	CASSQGLAGAYEQYF	TGCGCCAGCAGCCAGGGACTAGCGGGGGCCTACGAGCAGTACTTC
TRBV29-1	TRBD2	TRBJ2-7	NA	CSVEGGGGHYEQYF	TGCAGCGTTGAGGGGGGCGGGGGGCATTACGAGCAGTACTTC
TRBV28	NA	TRBJ1-2	NA	CASSFWAAYGYTF	TGTGCCAGCAGTTTTTGGGCAGCTTATGGCTACACCTTC
TRBV11-3	TRBD1	TRBJ2-2	NA	CASSLGTGYAGELFF	TGTGCCAGCAGCTTGGGGACAGGGTATGCCGGGGAGCTGTTTTTT
TRBV5-1	NA	TRBJ2-1	NA	CASSLSGDPSYNEQFF	TGCGCCAGCAGCTTGTCAGGGGACCCCTCCTACAATGAGCAGTTCTTC
TRBV28	NA	TRBJ1-5	NA	CASSPGGYSNQPQHF	TGTGCCAGCAGTCCCGGAGGTTATAGCAATCAGCCCCAGCATTTT
TRBV5-6	NA	TRBJ2-3	many	CASSWRPSNTDTQYF	TGTGCCAGCAGCTGGAGGCCTTCTAACACAGATACGCAGTATTTT
TRBV5-4	TRBD2	TRBJ2-5	NA	CASSLGLEETQYF	TGTGCCAGCAGCTTAGGACTAGAAGAGACCCAGTACTTC
TRBV7-9	TRBD1	TRBJ1-5	NA	CASSSVPLRGPYSNQPQHF	TGTGCCAGCAGCTCCGTCCCCCTCAGGGGGCCTTATAGCAATCAGCCCCAGCATTTT
TRBV19	NA	TRBJ2-5	NA	CASSPRDAWETQYF	TGTGCCAGTAGCCCTCGAGATGCGTGGGAGACCCAGTACTTC
TRBV16	TRBD1	TRBJ1-2	NA	CASSQSDRVWHGYTF	TGTGCCAGCAGCCAATCTGACAGGGTTTGGCATGGCTACACCTTC
TRBV5-1	TRBD1	TRBJ1-4	NA	CASSFDRESRLFF	TGCGCCAGCAGCTTCGACAGGGAATCGCGGCTGTTTTTT
TRBV5-1	TRBD2	TRBJ2-5	NA	CASRKLAGPSEQYF	TGCGCCAGCAGAAAACTAGCGGGGCCTTCGGAGCAGTACTTC
TRBV9	NA	TRBJ1-2	NA	CASSTLQQNYGYTF	TGTGCCAGCAGCACCCTACAGCAAAACTATGGCTACACCTTC
TRBV2	TRBD2	TRBJ2-7	NA	CASAPRAGGLDTYEQYF	TGTGCCAGCGCCCCGAGAGCGGGGGGCTTGGACACCTACGAGCAGTACTTC
TRBV5-8	NA	TRBJ1-1	once	CASSRMIWGGRREAFF	TGTGCCAGCAGCCGTATGATCTGGGGGGGCCGCCGTGAAGCTTTCTTT
TRBV27	TRBD1	TRBJ2-1	NA	CASSPGQGLNNEQFF	TGTGCCAGCAGTCCGGGACAGGGGTTGAACAATGAGCAGTTCTTC
TRBV6-1	TRBD1	TRBJ1-1	few	CASSERQGGGTEAFF	TGTGCCAGCAGTGAACGACAGGGAGGTGGGACTGAAGCTTTCTTT
TRBV25-1	TRBD1	TRBJ1-5	NA	CASSESTAGGNQPQHF	TGTGCCAGCAGTGAATCAACGGCAGGGGGGAATCAGCCCCAGCATTTT
TRBV29-1	NA	TRBJ1-3	NA	CSAMGGGFLSGNTIYF	TGCAGCGCCATGGGGGGGGGTTTTCTCTCTGGAAACACCATATATTTT
TRBV6-5	NA	TRBJ1-4	once	CASKTGISRGEKLFF	TGTGCCAGCAAAACGGGTATATCTAGGGGTGAAAAACTGTTTTTT
TRBV6-1	NA	TRBJ1-1	few	CASRRVKGTEAFF	TGTGCCAGCAGGAGGGTGAAGGGTACTGAAGCTTTCTTT
TRBV10-1	NA	TRBJ2-1	NA	CASSPGGSSYNEQFF	TGCGCCAGCAGTCCAGGGGGGAGCTCCTACAATGAGCAGTTCTTC
TRBV4-3	TRBD2	TRBJ2-7	NA	CASSQFPRGEAYEQYF	TGCGCCAGCAGCCAATTCCCTCGGGGGGAGGCGTACGAGCAGTACTTC
TRBV5-1	NA	TRBJ2-5	NA	CASSLVPLQETQYF	TGCGCCAGCAGCTTGGTGCCCCTACAAGAGACCCAGTACTTC
TRBV9	TRBD1	TRBJ1-5	NA	CASSLTGTGGQPQHF	TGTGCCAGCAGCCTTACCGGGACAGGGGGGCAGCCCCAGCATTTT
TRBV5-5	NA	TRBJ1-1	NA	CASSLEYRVGTEAFF	TGTGCCAGCAGCTTGGAGTACAGGGTGGGTACTGAAGCTTTCTTT
TRBV4-1	NA	TRBJ1-1	few	CASSPGAGLRNTEAFF	TGCGCCAGCAGCCCCGGAGCGGGACTCAGGAACACTGAAGCTTTCTTT
TRBV7-2	NA	TRBJ2-3	NA	CASSHLTSDTQYF	TGTGCCAGCAGCCACCTGACATCAGATACGCAGTATTTT
TRBV7-6	TRBD1	TRBJ1-2	once	CASSLSGQGEYYGHTF	TGTGCCAGCAGCCTCAGCGGACAGGGGGAGTACTATGGCCACACCTTC
TRBV2	TRBD1	TRBJ2-1	once	CASSDWDRGTVEQFF	TGTGCCAGCAGTGATTGGGACAGGGGGACGGTTGAGCAGTTCTTC
TRBV29-1	NA	TRBJ2-2	NA	CSASKWGGRQGITGELFF	TGCAGCGCCTCTAAGTGGGGGGGGCGGCAGGGTATTACCGGGGAGCTGTTTTTT
TRBV7-2	NA	TRBJ2-5	few	CASSQALSGGGRGETQYF	TGCGCCAGCAGCCAAGCCTTATCGGGGGGCGGCAGGGGAGAGACCCAGTACTTC
TRBV5-1	NA	TRBJ1-2	NA	CASSLVQDGYTF	TGCGCCAGCAGCTTGGTTCAGGATGGCTACACCTTC
TRBV6-1	NA	TRBJ1-2	NA	CASSRESRGGGYTF	TGTGCCAGCAGTCGAGAATCCCGGGGAGGCGGCTACACCTTC
TRBV7-8	NA	TRBJ1-2	NA	CASSLASGFDGYTF	TGTGCCAGCAGCTTGGCTAGTGGTTTTGATGGCTACACCTTC